Each of the 28 T cell receptor beta chains below was sequenced from the same sample in a study of human thymus T cells. The method was immunoSEQ multiplex PCR; TCRdb's version includes in-frame clones alone and lacks a portion of them. The repertoire includes about 50,000 clones, approximately 95% of them detected once, and about 0.16% sits in the top ten. The sample taken for sequencing was blood. These TCRs come from a girl in the first two years of life with a congenital heart defect but otherwise immunologically healthy.

The chain couples TRBV27 to TRBJ2-7; possibly TRBD2 for D (6 bases). V was shortened by 5 bases and J by 0 bases, with 14 bases between the two germline ends. Per the germline V gene, CDR1 is MNHEY and CDR2 is SMNVEV (reference sequence). The CDR3 is 15 amino acids. The CDR3 DNA follows: TGTGCCAGCAGTCCCCGGGACGGGAGCTCCTACGAGCAGTACTTC. It is translated as CASSPRDGSSYEQYF.

This clone was detected only once. V and J are TRBV15 and TRBJ2-3, with TRBD2 matching 10 bases. Germline trimming cut 0 bases from V and 5 bases from J; bases unmatched to any gene: 8. This CDR3 spans 17 amino acids. Per germline, CDR1 LNHNV and CDR2 YYDKDF (reference sequence). CDR3 amino acids: CATSRDLGTSAGDTQYF. The CDR3 coding sequence is TGTGCCACCAGCAGAGATCTCGGGACTAGCGCTGGAGATACGCAGTATTTT.

The chain recombines TRBV7-9 with TRBJ1-4, with TRBD1 matching 7 bases. This CDR3 has 19 amino acids. V lost 10 bases to trimming and J lost 0 bases; unmatched junction nucleotides: 20. The germline CDR1 and CDR2 sequences are SEHNR and FQNEAQ (reference sequence). This chain's CDR3 is CATEDRDSRLFATNEKLFF. CDR3 nucleotide sequence: TGTGCCACCGAAGACCGGGACAGCCGACTTTTTGCAACTAATGAAAAACTGTTTTTT.

The J gene is TRBJ1-1, the V gene TRBV29-1, with D possibly matching TRBD1 (5 bases). Germline V lookup: CDR1 SQVTM, CDR2 ANQGSEA. Trimming stripped 6 bases from V and 7 bases from J, with 9 bases between. CDR3 length equals 10 residues. The chain's CDR3 is CSVEGYEAFF. CDR3 DNA: TGCAGCGTGGAGGGGTATGAAGCTTTCTTT.

J is TRBJ2-1 and V is TRBV29-1, with D possibly TRBD2 on 5 matching bases. The V end was cut by 7 bases, the J end by 5 bases, with 12 bases between. The CDR3 loop spans 12 amino acids. CDR1 is SQVTM, CDR2 ANQGSEA, per germline. As DNA, the CDR3 is TGCAGCGGAGGGAGTGGTGACAATGAGCAGTTCTTC. This encodes CSGGSGDNEQFF.

The chain recombines TRBV28 with TRBJ1-2, with D perhaps matching TRBD1 (5 bases). Per germline, CDR1 MDHEN and CDR2 SYDVKM. CDR3 length: 16 amino acids. Trimming stripped 2 bases from V and 4 bases from J, with 17 bases between. CDR3 amino acids: CASSLGLPRDGYGYTF. Written as DNA, the CDR3 is TGTGCCAGCAGTTTAGGGCTTCCTCGGGACGGCTATGGCTACACCTTC.

This clone has a single count. This rearrangement joins TRBV29-1 to TRBJ1-1; TRBD1 is a possible D gene (5 bases). Trimming took off 3 bases at V and 7 bases at J, with 24 bases between the two ends. CDR3 length: 16 residues. Germline-derived CDR1 and CDR2 are SQVTM and ANQGSEA. The CDR3 is CSVEVRTNRGVYEAFF. The CDR3 DNA sequence: TGCAGCGTTGAGGTCCGGACAAACCGGGGGGTTTATGAAGCTTTCTTT.

The CDR3 DNA follows: TGTGCCAGTAGTACGGGGGGAGGGGTCTACGAGCAGTACTTC. It yields the protein CASSTGGGVYEQYF. The V call is TRBV19, the J call TRBJ2-7, with 7 nucleotides matching TRBD2. CDR3 length: 14 residues. V gave up 4 bases and J gave up 3 bases; unmatched junction bases: 6. CDR1 LNHDA and CDR2 SQIVND come from the germline V gene (reference sequence).

The J gene is TRBJ2-3, the V gene TRBV7-2, with D uncertain. The V gene lost 0 bases and the J gene lost 11 bases, with 12 bases spanning the gap. The V gene's germline CDR1 is SGHTA and CDR2 FQGNSA. The CDR3 consists of 13 residues. CDR3 DNA sequence: TGTGCCAGCAGCTTAGCGGTGGCAGCCCTGCAGTATTTT. Translating it yields CASSLAVAALQYF. Supplemented by reference TRBV7-2 and TRBJ2-3, the full variable domain reads GAGVSQSPSNKVTEKGKDVELRCDPISGHTALYWYRQSLGQGLEFLIYFQGNSAPDKSGLPSDRFSAERTGGSVSTLTIQRTQQEDSAVYLCASSLAVAALQYFGPGTRLTVL.

The chain recombines TRBV5-4 with TRBJ2-2; TRBD2 matches at 13 bases. The CDR3 sequence is 18 residues long. J lost 4 bases, V lost 6 bases, and 12 bases had no gene match. Germline loops: CDR1 SGHNT, CDR2 YYREEE (reference sequence). This chain's CDR3 is CASTIGGLAGSVTGELFF. Written as DNA, the CDR3 is TGTGCCAGCACCATAGGGGGACTAGCGGGATCAGTCACCGGGGAGCTGTTTTTT.

The chain recombines TRBV6-5 with TRBJ2-7; tentatively, D is TRBD1 (6 bases). The CDR3 runs 16 residues. The V end was cut by 1 base, the J end by 0 bases, with 13 bases between. CDR1 is MNHEY, CDR2 SVGAGI, per germline. CDR3 DNA: TGTGCCAGCAGTTACTTGCCAGGGGAAGGCTCCTACGAGCAGTACTTC. It yields the protein CASSYLPGEGSYEQYF.

This sequence joins TRBV4-1 and TRBJ2-7; 7 nucleotides align to TRBD1. CDR3 length: 14 amino acids. The germline CDR1 and CDR2 sequences are MGHRA and YSYEKL. Germline trimming cut 4 bases from V and 3 bases from J; bases unmatched to any gene: 6. This CDR3 reads CASSPQGILYEQYF. The CDR3 bases are TGCGCCAGCAGCCCACAGGGGATCCTCTACGAGCAGTACTTC.

This clone was seen once. This chain joins TRBV4-3 and TRBJ2-2; possibly TRBD2 for D (6 bases). The CDR3 is 14 amino acids. Germline CDR1 reads LGHNA; CDR2 reads YSLEER. V was trimmed by 0 bases and J by 7 bases, leaving 9 bases between them. The CDR3 DNA reads as TGCGCCAGCAGCCAAGATGGAGGGGACGGGGAGCTGTTTTTT. Protein product: CASSQDGGDGELFF.

The chain couples TRBV7-8 to TRBJ2-7, with 11 positions matching TRBD1. The CDR3 spans 15 residues. J was trimmed by 3 bases and V by 0 bases; bases with no gene match: 1. The V gene's germline CDR1 is SGHVS and CDR2 FQNEAQ. This chain's CDR3 is CASSLAGTGGYEQYF. CDR3 bases: TGTGCCAGCAGCTTAGCCGGGACAGGGGGCTACGAGCAGTACTTC.

This rearrangement joins TRBV5-1 to TRBJ2-5, with D perhaps TRBD1 or TRBD2 (5 bases each). Germline CDR1 and CDR2: SGHRS and YFSETQ. The CDR3 is 13 residues long. The V end was cut by 5 bases, the J end by 1 base, with 9 bases between. CDR3 bases: TGCGCCAGCAGTGGGACCATCCAAGAGACCCAGTACTTC. Amino acid sequence: CASSGTIQETQYF.

This chain joins TRBV4-1 and TRBJ2-3, with D uncertain. Germline V gene sequence: CDR1 MGHRA, CDR2 YSYEKL. This CDR3 is 16 amino acids long. The ends were cut back, 4 bases at V and 0 bases at J, with 14 bases in the middle. CDR3 protein: CASSRARGTSTDTQYF. For the CDR3, the DNA is TGCGCCAGCAGCCGGGCTAGAGGAACTAGCACAGATACGCAGTATTTT.

The rearrangement links TRBV11-3 to TRBJ2-1; D gene unclear. Per germline, CDR1 SGHNT and CDR2 YENEEA. The ends were cut back, 5 bases at V and 7 bases at J, with 12 bases in the middle. This CDR3 spans 13 amino acids. CDR3 sequence: CASSPGWRNEQFF. CDR3 coding DNA: TGTGCCAGCAGCCCCGGATGGCGTAATGAGCAGTTCTTC.

The J gene is TRBJ1-1, the V gene TRBV5-1; TRBD1 matches 10 bases. Trimming at V came to 4 bases and at J to 3 bases, leaving 6 bases not matched to a gene. CDR3 length: 15 amino acids. Germline CDR1 reads SGHRS; CDR2 reads YFSETQ. CDR3 loop: CASSTDRGADTEAFF. In DNA, the CDR3 is TGCGCCAGCAGCACGGACAGGGGGGCGGACACTGAAGCTTTCTTT.

The rearrangement links TRBV23-1 to TRBJ2-3; D uncertain. TRBV23-1 qualifies as an ORF whose function is uncertain. This CDR3 has 16 residues. V was cut by 2 bases and J by 0 bases, with 12 bases left in between. The CDR3 bases are TGCGCCAGCAGTCAACCGCGACTGGCTAGCACAGATACGCAGTATTTT. It is translated as CASSQPRLASTDTQYF.

DNA for the CDR3: TGCGCCAGCAACTACATAACTGGGGTAGTTTTGAATGAGCAGTTCTTC. It is translated as CASNYITGVVLNEQFF. This chain uses TRBV5-1 with TRBJ2-1, with D unclear. From germline, CDR1 is SGHRS and CDR2 YFSETQ. The length of the CDR3 is 16 residues. Trimming cost V 6 bases and J 7 bases, with 23 bases left between them.

This chain uses TRBV18 with TRBJ1-5; the D gene is possibly TRBD1 (6 bases). Trimming cost V 3 bases and J 0 bases, with 15 bases left between them. CDR1 and CDR2 (germline): KGHSH, LQKENI. The CDR3 contains 17 residues. CDR3 bases: TGTGCCAGCTCACCTCGGGGGGGCATCCTTAGCAATCAGCCCCAGCATTTT. Translated: CASSPRGGILSNQPQHF.

This clone has a handful of counts. The V gene is TRBV4-2, the J gene TRBJ1-2; perhaps TRBD1 as D (5 bases). Germline CDR1 and CDR2: LGHNA and YNFKEQ. CDR3 length: 14 residues. Deletions cut 1 base from V and 7 bases from J, with 13 bases between. The CDR3 is CASSQVIVGAGYTF. The CDR3 DNA reads TGTGCCAGCAGCCAAGTGATCGTAGGGGCTGGCTACACCTTC.

The chain is built from TRBV5-1 and TRBJ1-1; D not certain. CDR1 is SGHRS and CDR2 is YFSETQ in the germline V gene. CDR3 size: 14 residues. V was cut by 4 bases and J by 4 bases, with 14 bases left in between. For the CDR3, the DNA is TGCGCCAGCAGCCTCCTTTCGGGTTCCACTGAAGCTTTCTTT. Translation gives CASSLLSGSTEAFF. The full variable domain, completed using reference TRBV5-1 and TRBJ1-1, is KAGVTQTPRYLIKTRGQQVTLSCSPISGHRSVSWYQQTPGQGLQFLFEYFSETQRNKGNFPGRFSGRQFSNSRSEMNVSTLELGDSALYLCASSLLSGSTEAFFGQGTRLTVV.

The J gene is TRBJ2-2, the V gene TRBV19; D not certain. Between the trimmed V and J ends, which lost 11 bases and 1 base, there was a span of 20 bases. CDR3 length: 16 residues. Germline V gene sequence: CDR1 LNHDA, CDR2 SQIVND (reference sequence). CDR3 sequence: CAPRRTGRRNTGELFF. In DNA form, the CDR3 reads TGTGCCCCGAGGAGAACGGGCAGGCGGAACACCGGGGAGCTGTTTTTT.

The rearrangement uses TRBV11-2 and TRBJ1-4; 7 nucleotides agree with TRBD1. V lost 7 bases, J lost 2 bases, and 7 bases stayed unmatched. Germline loops: CDR1 SGHAT, CDR2 FQNNGV. This CDR3 is built from 15 residues. Written as DNA, the CDR3 is TGTGCCAGCAAATTGACAGGGTGGACTAATGAAAAACTGTTTTTT. This gives the protein CASKLTGWTNEKLFF.

The V and J genes are TRBV11-2 and TRBJ2-7, with 8 bases identical to TRBD2. In germline, CDR1 is SGHAT, CDR2 FQNNGV. This CDR3 has 15 residues. Unmatched junction bases numbered 9, after V lost 5 bases and J lost 3 bases. The CDR3 DNA sequence: TGTGCCAGCAGCCCGCGGACTAGCTCAATCTACGAGCAGTACTTC. The encoded protein is CASSPRTSSIYEQYF.

The chain carries TRBV19 and TRBJ2-7, with D tentatively TRBD1 or TRBD2 (5 bases each). Looked up from germline, CDR1 is LNHDA and CDR2 is SQIVND (reference sequence). This CDR3 is 13 amino acids long. Trimming removed 4 bases at V and 6 bases at J, with 13 bases between. The CDR3 sequence is CASSTGLLGEQYF. The CDR3 region has the DNA TGTGCCAGTAGTACGGGGCTCCTTGGCGAGCAGTACTTC.

This sequence joins TRBV23-1 and TRBJ1-4; D not resolved. TRBV23-1 is labeled an ORF, and its function is uncertain. The CDR3 length is 14 residues. Trimming stripped 4 bases from V and 3 bases from J, with 9 bases between. The CDR3 nucleotides are TGCGCCAGCAGTCGCCGTGAGGCTAATGAAAAACTGTTTTTT. Translated: CASSRREANEKLFF.